Each of the 6 T cell receptor beta chains below was sequenced from the same sample in a study of cytomegalovirus exposure and HLA in healthy donors. The PCR used 60 Vbeta and 13 Jbeta primers. Data came from immunoSEQ multiplex PCR; TCRdb stores just in-frame clones and leaves some out. The table lists 75,000 to 100,000 clones, about 78% of them singletons. Input material: PBMCs. The receptor set was obtained from a man aged 35 to 55 in good health and CMV-seronegative.

The chain recombines TRBV2 with TRBJ2-7; the D gene is possibly TRBD1 (5 bases). The CDR3 totals 14 residues. Per the germline V gene, CDR1 is SNHLY and CDR2 is FYNNEI. The ends were cut back, 7 bases at V and 2 bases at J, with 15 bases in the middle. CDR3 region: CASNLKGRTYEQYF. CDR3 nucleotides: TGTGCCAGCAACCTAAAGGGGCGAACCTACGAGCAGTACTTC.

This chain connects TRBV6-6 to TRBJ1-1, with D possibly being TRBD1 (6 bases). Trimming removed 7 bases at V and 3 bases at J, with 18 bases between. Germline-derived CDR1 and CDR2 are MNHNY and SVGAGI (reference sequence). The CDR3 loop spans 15 amino acids. CDR3 residues: CASKGGRGADTEAFF. The CDR3 DNA follows: TGTGCCAGCAAGGGGGGGAGGGGGGCGGACACTGAAGCTTTCTTT.

The V and J genes are TRBV11-2 and TRBJ2-7; a possible D gene is TRBD1 (6 bases). The V and J ends lost 0 bases and 4 bases respectively, with 19 bases between them. The germline CDR1 and CDR2 sequences are SGHAT and FQNNGV. The CDR3 runs 17 residues. CDR3 nucleotides: TGTGCCAGCAGCTTAGATCTAGGGTCAGGGGATCTTTACGAGCAGTACTTC. Amino acid sequence: CASSLDLGSGDLYEQYF.

This clone has more than one count but fewer than ten. The chain is built from TRBV6-6 and TRBJ1-1, with 10 positions matching TRBD1. Losses at the gene ends were 5 bases for V and 11 bases for J; bases not matched to a gene: 5. This CDR3 is built from 12 residues. The germline CDR1 and CDR2 sequences are MNHNY and SVGAGI (reference sequence). CDR3 loop: CASSPDRGYAFF. CDR3 bases: TGTGCCAGCAGTCCGGACAGGGGGTATGCTTTCTTT.

The rearrangement links TRBV30 to TRBJ1-2, with 7 bases fitting TRBD1. The CDR3 totals 14 residues. The germline V gene has CDR1 GTSNPN and CDR2 SVGIG (reference sequence). With V trimmed by 6 bases and J by 7 bases, 14 bases remained unmatched. The CDR3: CACRPGKGAPGYTF. The CDR3 DNA is TGTGCCTGCCGACCGGGAAAGGGGGCGCCTGGCTACACCTTC.

This clone was seen only a few times. The rearrangement uses TRBV5-4 and TRBJ2-3, with D unclear. The CDR3 contains 14 residues. V dropped 5 bases and J dropped 0 bases, with 10 bases sitting between them. Germline CDR1 SGHNT, CDR2 YYREEE (reference sequence). CDR3 in amino acids: CASSFYSSTDTQYF. For the CDR3, the DNA is TGTGCCAGCAGTTTTTATTCTAGCACAGATACGCAGTATTTT.